A single sample gave rise to the 9 T cell receptor beta chains below, sequenced in a study of T cell therapy after organ transplantation. Their antigens remain unidentified. As for time point: 4-8 weeks after completion of therapy. Only in-frame clones appear in the TCRdb table, and some are missing; sequencing was by immunoSEQ multiplex PCR. Of 4,500 or so clones detected, 68% appear once; the ten largest clones hold over 30%. Material: CD8+ T cells from blood, obtained after autologous CMV-specific T cell therapy. These receptors were collected from a human patient who had received a solid organ transplant and had CMV disease. Some T cells may have come from the graft donor.

The genes are TRBV25-1 and TRBJ1-2, with TRBD1 matching 8 bases. This CDR3 is built from 14 residues. Germline trimming cut 6 bases from V and 7 bases from J; bases unmatched to any gene: 10. CDR1 is MGHDK and CDR2 is SYGVNS in the germline V gene. CDR3 protein: CASSQGQGRGGYTF. The CDR3 nucleotides are TGTGCCAGCAGCCAAGGACAGGGTAGGGGTGGCTACACCTTC.

V is TRBV27 and J is TRBJ2-1; 7 bases are shared with TRBD1. This CDR3 has 13 residues. V lost 2 bases, J lost 8 bases, and 3 bases stayed unmatched. Germline CDR1 is MNHEY and CDR2 is SMNVEV (reference sequence). CDR3 in DNA: TGTGCCAGCAGTTTAAGGGGGCACTATGAGCAGTTCTTC. Translating gives CASSLRGHYEQFF.

The V gene is TRBV7-8, the J gene TRBJ2-3, with D possibly being TRBD2 (5 bases). The V end was cut by 0 bases, the J end by 0 bases, with 10 bases between. The CDR3 length is 16 residues. Germline V gives CDR1 SGHVS, CDR2 FQNEAQ. CDR3 DNA sequence: TGTGCCAGCAGCTTAGCCAGCGGCTTTAGCACAGATACGCAGTATTTT. It yields the protein CASSLASGFSTDTQYF.

The chain employs TRBV4-2 and TRBJ1-5; D may be TRBD1 (5 bases). The CDR3 spans 15 residues. The germline gives CDR1 LGHNA, CDR2 YNFKEQ. The V end was cut by 5 bases, the J end by 3 bases, with 14 bases between. The CDR3 coding sequence is TGTGCCAGCAGCAGATTTGGGGGTAACAATCAGCCCCAGCATTTT. Translation: CASSRFGGNNQPQHF.

As regards this clone: One end of the junction varies from germline; a read error may be responsible. The rearrangement uses TRBV9 and TRBJ1-6; no reliable D call. Germline values: CDR1 SGDLS, CDR2 YYNGEE. The CDR3 has 14 amino acids. CDR3 sequence: CVSSPPAANSPLHF. The CDR3 DNA is TGTGTCAGCAGCCCGCCGGCAGCTAATTCACCCCTCCACTTT. Full variable domain (missing parts from reference TRBV9 and TRBJ1-6): DSGVTQTPKHLITATGQRVTLRCSPRSGDLSVYWYQQSLDQGLQFLIQYYNGEERAKGNILERFSAQQFPDLHSELNLSSLELGDSALYFCVSSPPAANSPLHFGNGTRLTVT.

The V gene is TRBV10-3, the J gene TRBJ2-1; D uncertain. Germline CDR1 and CDR2: ENHRY and SYGVKD. V lost 3 bases to trimming and J lost 2 bases, with 11 bases between them. The CDR3 spans 15 residues. The chain's CDR3 is CAISDLADTYNEQFF. CDR3 nucleotides: TGTGCCATCAGTGATTTGGCTGACACCTACAATGAGCAGTTCTTC.

The V call is TRBV7-2, the J call TRBJ2-7; 9 nucleotides align to TRBD1. This CDR3 comprises 15 residues. CDR1 and CDR2 (germline): SGHTA, FQGNSA. V was clipped by 5 bases and J by 4 bases; unmatched bases: 9. The CDR3 nucleotides read TGTGCCAGCAGCCCCGGCGGGACAGGGTTGTACGAGCAGTACTTC. Its translation: CASSPGGTGLYEQYF.

V gene TRBV5-1 combines with J gene TRBJ2-6; the D gene is possibly TRBD2 (5 bases). Germline CDR1 SGHRS, CDR2 YFSETQ. The CDR3 loop spans 19 amino acids. V lost 3 bases and J lost 0, with 19 bases in between. The CDR3 region is CASSSTTGSGTSGANVLTF. The CDR3 DNA reads TGCGCCAGCAGCTCAACGACGGGATCGGGCACCTCTGGGGCCAACGTCCTGACTTTC.

The chain has TRBV28 and TRBJ2-1; no reliable D call. Germline V lookup: CDR1 MDHEN, CDR2 SYDVKM. The V gene lost 10 bases and the J gene lost 7 bases, with 14 bases spanning the gap. The CDR3 is made up of 12 amino acids. The CDR3 DNA sequence: TGTGCCATCTCCACGGCGAGGAATGAGCAGTTCTTC. Residues: CAISTARNEQFF.